This TCR beta chain was sequenced in a study of T cell responses to AZD1222 COVID-19 vaccine. As concerns this clone: The antigen remains unidentified.

Second-dose groups at about 4 or about 12 weeks were pooled. The CDR3 runs 15 residues. Germline CDR1 reads SGHRS; CDR2 reads YFSETQ. V shed 4 bases and J shed 2 bases, with 16 bases lying between them. General study findings and limits: Reportedly, nearly half the spike-specific TCRs target unmutated variant regions. Spike-specific TCRs gained breadth and depth after people received two AZD1222 doses. Clonal diversity was possibly underestimated, and the donors were mostly white British, with more females.

TCRdb's copy holds only in-frame clones and misses some; the assay was immunoSEQ multiplex PCR. This table holds over 100,000 clones, roughly 87% found once. Here the sequenced sample was peripheral blood, taken 28 days after the second AZD1222 dose. V usage is TRBV5-1 and J usage is TRBJ2-7, with D tentatively TRBD2 (6 bases). This sequence originates from an adult who received the AZD1222 COVID-19 vaccine. CDR3 DNA: TGCGCCAGCAGCCCGTCCGGGACTTATACCTACGAGCAGTACTTC. Protein sequence: CASSPSGTYTYEQYF.